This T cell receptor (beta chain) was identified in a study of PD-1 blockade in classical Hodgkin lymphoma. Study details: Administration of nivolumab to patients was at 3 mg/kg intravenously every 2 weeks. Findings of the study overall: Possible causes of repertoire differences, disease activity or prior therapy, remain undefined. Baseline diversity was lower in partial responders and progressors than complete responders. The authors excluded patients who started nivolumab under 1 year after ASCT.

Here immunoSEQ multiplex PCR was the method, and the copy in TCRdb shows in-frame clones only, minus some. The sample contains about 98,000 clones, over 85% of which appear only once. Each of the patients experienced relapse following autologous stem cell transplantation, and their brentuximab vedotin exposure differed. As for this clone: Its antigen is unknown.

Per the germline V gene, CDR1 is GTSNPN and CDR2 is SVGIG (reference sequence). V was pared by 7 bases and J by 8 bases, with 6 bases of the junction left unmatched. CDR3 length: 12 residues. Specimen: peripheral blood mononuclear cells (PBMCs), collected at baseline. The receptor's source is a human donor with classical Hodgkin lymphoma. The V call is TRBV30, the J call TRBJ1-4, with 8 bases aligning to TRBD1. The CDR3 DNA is TGTGCCTCACAGGACAGGGTGGAAAAACTGTTTTTT. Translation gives CASQDRVEKLFF.